These 28 T cell receptor beta chains share one sample of origin, sequenced in a study of blood T cell repertoires in COVID-19. Generated by immunoSEQ multiplex PCR, the TCRdb table keeps only in-frame clones and is missing some. The profile covers approximately 70,000 clones, with 70% to 90% appearing a single time and roughly 1.2% taken by the ten largest. Material for sequencing was peripheral blood. These receptors were taken from a woman aged 60 to 75 with acute or convalescent COVID-19.

The V and J genes are TRBV11-2 and TRBJ1-1, with TRBD1 identical over 8 bases. This CDR3 contains 12 residues. From germline, CDR1 is SGHAT and CDR2 FQNNGV. V gave up 1 base and J gave up 12 bases; unmatched junction bases: 4. The CDR3 region is CASSLGTGRSFF. CDR3 sequence (DNA): TGTGCCAGCAGCTTAGGGACAGGGAGGTCTTTCTTT.

The chain employs TRBV6-6 and TRBJ1-2; unclear D gene. The CDR3 extends over 14 amino acids. Germline V gene data show CDR1 as MNHNY and CDR2 as SVGAGI (reference sequence). V dropped 6 bases and J dropped 2 bases, with 13 bases sitting between them. CDR3 DNA: TGTGCCAGCAGGATCGATGACTCCAACTATGGCTACACCTTC. Translated: CASRIDDSNYGYTF.

V gene TRBV7-2 combines with J gene TRBJ1-1, with TRBD1 matching 8 bases. The trim removed 3 bases at V and 3 bases at J, leaving 3 bases unmatched. CDR1 is SGHTA and CDR2 is FQGNSA in the germline V gene. This CDR3 spans 14 amino acids. The DNA of the CDR3 is TGTGCCAGCAGCTTCAGGGGGCTCGACACTGAAGCTTTCTTT. Its protein product is CASSFRGLDTEAFF.

The chain couples TRBV6-5 to TRBJ1-1, with D maybe TRBD1 (5 bases). CDR3 length equals 14 residues. The V end was cut by 2 bases, the J end by 8 bases, with 15 bases between. Germline CDR1 and CDR2: MNHEY and SVGAGI. CDR3 in DNA: TGTGCCAGCAGTTACCAGAGACAGAGACTGGAAGCTTTCTTT. This sequence encodes CASSYQRQRLEAFF.

The chain has TRBV29-1 and TRBJ2-3; D is undetermined. Germline V lookup: CDR1 SQVTM, CDR2 ANQGSEA. The CDR3 runs 13 residues. The V and J ends lost 2 bases and 4 bases respectively, with 10 bases between them. The CDR3 sequence is CSVEMLTSDTQYF. For the CDR3, the DNA is TGCAGCGTTGAAATGTTGACTTCAGATACGCAGTATTTT.

This sequence joins TRBV3-1 (or the pseudogene TRBV3-2) and TRBJ1-3, with D perhaps matching TRBD1 (6 bases). Per the germline V gene, CDR1 is LGHDT and CDR2 is YNNKEL (reference sequence). V shed 4 bases and J shed 0 bases, with 10 bases lying between them. The CDR3 contains 15 residues. CDR3 sequence reads: CASSRTGNSGNTIYF. CDR3 sequence (DNA): TGTGCCAGCAGCCGTACAGGGAACTCTGGAAACACCATATATTTT.

The chain links TRBV4-1 to TRBJ2-2, with TRBD1 matching over 7 bases. With V trimmed by 3 bases and J by 2 bases, 6 bases remained unmatched. Germline V CDR1 and CDR2: MGHRA, YSYEKL. The CDR3 contains 16 residues. CDR3 nucleotides: TGCGCCAGCAGCCACCCGGACAGGCCCAACACCGGGGAGCTGTTTTTT. Translated: CASSHPDRPNTGELFF.

The chain combines TRBV7-3 with TRBJ2-1; D might be TRBD2 (6 bases). The germline V gene has CDR1 SGHTA and CDR2 FQGTGA. Trimming took off 1 base at V and 9 bases at J, with 16 bases between the two ends. CDR3 length: 15 residues. This chain's CDR3 is CASSLIGPGRPEQFF. CDR3 sequence (DNA): TGTGCCAGCAGCTTAATAGGTCCAGGGAGGCCTGAGCAGTTCTTC.

This clone has more than one count but fewer than ten. The chain is built from TRBV2 and TRBJ2-3, with TRBD2 matching over 10 bases. Germline V gene sequence: CDR1 SNHLY, CDR2 FYNNEI. Losses at the gene ends were 6 bases for V and 4 bases for J; bases not matched to a gene: 7. This CDR3 has 15 amino acids. CDR3 sequence (DNA): TGTGCCAGCAGGGCCAGCGGGGGGGCCGCAGATACGCAGTATTTT. This codes for CASRASGGAADTQYF.

The chain is built from TRBV10-3 and TRBJ1-1, with TRBD1 as a possible D gene (6 bases). This CDR3 has 13 amino acids. Germline values: CDR1 ENHRY, CDR2 SYGVKD. V lost 4 bases to trimming and J lost 3 bases, with 9 bases between them. Here the CDR3 reads CAISVPGDTEAFF. The CDR3 coding sequence is TGTGCCATCAGTGTTCCAGGGGACACTGAAGCTTTCTTT.

The chain combines TRBV7-9 with TRBJ2-3; 8 bases align to TRBD1. Germline CDR1 reads SEHNR; CDR2 reads FQNEAQ (reference sequence). After removal of 5 bases from V and 6 bases from J, the junction contained 13 bases not matched to a gene. The CDR3 covers 16 residues. This CDR3 is CASSPRARGQEDTQYF. As DNA, the CDR3 is TGTGCCAGCAGCCCCAGGGCCAGGGGGCAAGAGGATACGCAGTATTTT.

The chain combines TRBV11-2 with TRBJ2-7; 8 bases match TRBD1. V was clipped by 5 bases and J by 2 bases; unmatched bases: 8. Germline V gene data show CDR1 as SGHAT and CDR2 as FQNNGV. The CDR3 length is 15 residues. The CDR3 here is CASSRWGTGTYEQYV. CDR3 DNA sequence: TGTGCCAGCAGCAGGTGGGGGACAGGAACCTACGAGCAGTACGTC.

This chain links TRBV28 with TRBJ2-3; 10 positions agree with TRBD2. V trimming: 3 bases; J trimming: 4 bases; junction bases outside the gene matches: 10. This CDR3 spans 17 amino acids. CDR1 and CDR2 (germline): MDHEN, SYDVKM. The CDR3 DNA reads as TGTGCCAGCAGTTTCCCGCTCAGCGGGGGGGGCGCAGATACGCAGTATTTT. Residues: CASSFPLSGGGADTQYF.

V gene TRBV7-8 combines with J gene TRBJ1-1, with 7 positions matching TRBD1. The germline gives CDR1 SGHVS, CDR2 FQNEAQ. The junction had 7 bases not matched to a gene; V was cut back by 5 bases and J by 1 base. The CDR3 is made up of 15 amino acids. The CDR3 region has the DNA TGTGCCAGCAGCGTCGAACAGGGGAAGAACACTGAAGCTTTCTTT. It is translated as CASSVEQGKNTEAFF.

The CDR3 is CASTRGGTDTQYF. DNA for the CDR3: TGTGCCAGCACCAGGGGGGGCACAGATACGCAGTATTTT. The chain joins TRBV2 to TRBJ2-3, with a tentative D call TRBD1 (7 bases). Trimming left V 7 bases short and J 1 base short, with 9 bases between. CDR1 is SNHLY, CDR2 FYNNEI, per germline. The length of the CDR3 is 13 residues.

This chain connects TRBV2 to TRBJ2-3; 7 bases align to TRBD2. V shed 7 bases, J shed 4 bases, and the junction held 8 bases outside the gene matches. In germline, CDR1 is SNHLY, CDR2 FYNNEI. The CDR3 spans 14 residues. The CDR3 DNA is TGTGCCAGCACCGCGGGGGAGCTCTCAGATACGCAGTATTTT. It specifies CASTAGELSDTQYF.

The gene calls are TRBV5-1 and TRBJ1-4; tentatively, D is TRBD1 (6 bases). V gave up 0 bases and J gave up 7 bases, with 16 bases separating them. Germline values: CDR1 SGHRS, CDR2 YFSETQ. CDR3 size: 16 residues. This CDR3 reads CASSLDSGGASEKLFF. The CDR3 nucleotides read TGCGCCAGCAGCTTGGACTCCGGGGGGGCTAGTGAAAAACTGTTTTTT.

Only one count was recorded for this clone. The V gene is TRBV7-3, the J gene TRBJ2-1; D unclear. Germline assignment: CDR1 SGHTA and CDR2 FQGTGA. V lost 0 bases, J lost 1 base, and 7 bases lay in between. The CDR3 is 15 amino acids. The CDR3 DNA reads TGTGCCAGCAGCTTAACGCCGGTGTCCTACAATGAGCAGTTCTTC. This translates into CASSLTPVSYNEQFF. Combining the CDR3 with reference TRBV7-3 and TRBJ2-1 gives the whole variable domain GAGVSQTPSNKVTEKGKYVELRCDPISGHTALYWYRQSLGQGPEFLIYFQGTGAADDSGLPNDRFFAVRPEGSVSTLKIQRTERGDSAVYLCASSLTPVSYNEQFFGPGTRLTVL.

The chain couples TRBV5-5 to TRBJ2-2; 8 bases fit TRBD1. The CDR3 has 16 amino acids. Germline V gives CDR1 SGHKS, CDR2 YYEKEE (reference sequence). V was clipped by 3 bases and J by 1 base; unmatched bases: 5. This chain's CDR3 is CASSSTGTGNTGELFF. CDR3 nucleotide sequence: TGTGCCAGCAGCTCTACCGGGACAGGGAACACCGGGGAGCTGTTTTTT.

The rearrangement uses TRBV6-5 and TRBJ1-1; a possible D gene is TRBD1 (6 bases). Trimming removed 6 bases at V and 3 bases at J, with 17 bases between. Germline-derived CDR1 and CDR2 are MNHEY and SVGAGI. This CDR3 contains 15 residues. In DNA form, the CDR3 reads TGTGCCAGCAGGGGCAGGGGCTTTGGGTACACTGAAGCTTTCTTT. Protein sequence: CASRGRGFGYTEAFF.

The V call is TRBV25-1, the J call TRBJ1-1; 10 nucleotides agree with TRBD1. The ends lost 6 bases at V and 2 bases at J; junction bases unmatched: 3. From germline, CDR1 is MGHDK and CDR2 SYGVNS. This CDR3 contains 14 residues. The CDR3 reads CASRRQGANTEAFF. CDR3 nucleotide sequence: TGTGCCAGCAGAAGACAGGGGGCAAACACTGAAGCTTTCTTT.

The chain carries TRBV7-2 and TRBJ1-5; D possibly corresponds to TRBD1 (5 bases). The CDR3 consists of 14 residues. The V end was cut by 5 bases, the J end by 11 bases, with 19 bases between. Germline V lookup: CDR1 SGHTA, CDR2 FQGNSA. CDR3 protein: CASSLGGLSPAQHF. CDR3 DNA sequence: TGTGCCAGCAGCCTCGGGGGGTTGAGTCCAGCCCAGCATTTT.

This chain joins TRBV5-1 and TRBJ1-4, with 7 bases that match TRBD1. Germline trimming cut 4 bases from V and 5 bases from J; bases unmatched to any gene: 5. The CDR3 runs to 14 residues. Germline-derived CDR1 and CDR2 are SGHRS and YFSETQ. The DNA of the CDR3 is TGCGCCAGCAGCCCGGGACAGCCGAATGAAAAACTGTTTTTT. Its translation: CASSPGQPNEKLFF.

The rearrangement links TRBV3-1 (or the pseudogene TRBV3-2) to TRBJ2-1; 14 positions agree with TRBD2. Trimming removed 2 bases from V and 7 bases from J; junction bases left unmatched: 13. The CDR3 is made up of 19 amino acids. Germline values: CDR1 LGHDT, CDR2 YNNKEL (reference sequence). The CDR3 region is CASSQFGTSGSWVRNEQFF. Here the CDR3 DNA reads TGTGCCAGCAGCCAATTCGGGACTAGCGGGAGTTGGGTTCGAAATGAGCAGTTCTTC.

The genes are TRBV19 and TRBJ2-1, with 9 bases fitting TRBD2. The CDR3 contains 18 residues. The trim removed 1 base at V and 0 bases at J, leaving 7 bases unmatched. Germline values: CDR1 LNHDA, CDR2 SQIVND (reference sequence). The CDR3 spells CASSIGSGGLSSYNEQFF. CDR3 bases: TGTGCCAGTAGTATAGGTAGCGGGGGCCTGAGCTCCTACAATGAGCAGTTCTTC.

The J gene is TRBJ1-6, the V gene TRBV6-5, with a weak D call TRBD1 (6 bases). The CDR3 runs 16 residues. The V end lost 2 bases, the J end lost 3 bases, and 11 bases lay between the germline ends. Looked up from germline, CDR1 is MNHEY and CDR2 is SVGAGI. CDR3 residues: CASSYAGQLYNSPLHF. In DNA form, the CDR3 reads TGTGCCAGCAGTTACGCCGGACAGCTCTATAATTCACCCCTCCACTTT.

The rearrangement joins TRBV7-2 to TRBJ2-1, with 10 bases aligning to TRBD2. The CDR3 length is 15 residues. V shed 5 bases and J 6 bases; nucleotides not matched to a gene: 7. Germline CDR1 SGHTA, CDR2 FQGNSA. This CDR3 is CASSPQRTSGNEQFF. The CDR3 nucleotides are TGTGCCAGCAGCCCCCAACGGACTAGCGGCAATGAGCAGTTCTTC.

This clone was seen just once. The chain has TRBV29-1 and TRBJ1-2; 8 bases map to TRBD1. J was trimmed by 2 bases and V by 7 bases; bases with no gene match: 3. The CDR3 is 12 amino acids. Germline CDR1 is SQVTM and CDR2 is ANQGSEA. CDR3 loop: CSARQGNYGYTF. The CDR3 DNA reads as TGCAGCGCCAGACAGGGGAACTATGGCTACACCTTC. Complete variable domain (other parts from reference TRBV29-1 and TRBJ1-2): SAVISQKPSRDICQRGTSLTIQCQVDSQVTMMFWYRQQPGQSLTLIATANQGSEATYESGFVIDKFPISRPNLTFSTLTVSNMSPEDSSIYLCSARQGNYGYTFGSGTRLTVV.